These 2 T cell receptor beta chains came from one sample sequenced in a study of blood T cell repertoires in COVID-19. The repertoire was sequenced with immunoSEQ multiplex PCR; TCRdb's copy has only in-frame clones and lacks some. The sample gives over 100,000 clones, around 86% of which show up once; approximately 4.2% is in the top ten. Sequencing was carried out using peripheral blood. All receptors come from a man aged 40-49 years with acute or convalescent COVID-19.

As DNA, the CDR3 is TGTGCCTGGAGTAGTACTATTGGGGGCTACACCTTC. It codes for CAWSSTIGGYTF. The V gene is TRBV30, the J gene TRBJ1-2; no reliable D call. Germline loops: CDR1 GTSNPN, CDR2 SVGIG (reference sequence). The CDR3 spans 12 residues. The ends were cut back, 2 bases at V and 8 bases at J, with 12 bases in the middle.

The chain couples TRBV10-3 to TRBJ1-2; TRBD1 aligns across 9 bases. The CDR3 contains 15 residues. V lost 0 bases, J lost 4 bases, and 3 bases stayed unmatched. The germline gives CDR1 ENHRY, CDR2 SYGVKD. CDR3 in DNA: TGTGCCATCAGTGAGTCACAGGGGGCTTTCTATGGCTACACCTTC. Translating it yields CAISESQGAFYGYTF.